Presented here are 32 T cell receptor beta chains from one specimen sequenced in a study of type 1 regulatory T cells. For these receptors, no antigen is known. MiXCR, applied by TCRdb to the reads, yields one record per CDR3 protein. The table lists about 59,000 distinct CDR3 sequences, 60% to 65% of them singletons. The specimen sequenced was cultured non-Tr1 T cells, either the whole culture or a sorted T cell fraction (not recorded which). The origin of the receptors is a human donor in good health.

This clonotype has only a few counts. V is TRBV5-6 and J is TRBJ2-1; 9 bases fit TRBD2. The V gene's germline CDR1 is SGHDT and CDR2 YYEEEE. CDR3 length: 15 residues. The V and J ends lost 4 bases and 10 bases, in that order; junction bases with no gene match: 12. This CDR3 is CASSLPGLAMNEQFF. The CDR3, as DNA: TGTGCCAGCAGCCTTCCGGGACTAGCCATGAACGAGCAGTTCTTC.

This clonotype was detected only a few times. The DNA is left out, because the CDR3 cannot be placed on it with certainty; the CDR3 is given as TCRdb lists it. This chain uses TRBV4-3 with TRBJ2-2. The CDR3 has 15 amino acids, counting both end residues. Per germline, CDR1 LGHNA and CDR2 YSLEER. CDR3 region: CASSQVSFGAGELFF.

This clonotype turned up a few times. The chain recombines TRBV15 with TRBJ2-3; 8 bases are shared with TRBD2. With 4 bases clipped from V and 3 bases from J, the junction kept 6 bases outside the gene matches. The CDR3 runs to 15 residues. CDR1 LNHNV and CDR2 YYDKDF come from the germline V gene (reference sequence). The CDR3 bases are TGTGCCACCAGCACGGCAGCGGGAGCAACAGATACGCAGTATTTT. It encodes CATSTAAGATDTQYF.

The V gene is TRBV5-1, the J gene TRBJ2-3; 14 bases line up with TRBD2. Germline loops: CDR1 SGHRS, CDR2 YFSETQ. The CDR3 is made up of 20 amino acids. V dropped 4 bases and J dropped 2; count of bases not matched to a gene: 15. CDR3 nucleotides: TGCGCCAGCAGCCCTGTCGGACTAGCGGGAGGCAGCGGGGACACAGATACGCAGTATTTT. This gives the protein CASSPVGLAGGSGDTDTQYF.

This chain uses TRBV28 with TRBJ2-1, with TRBD1 matching over 9 bases. Losses at the gene ends were 0 bases for V and 16 bases for J; bases not matched to a gene: 7. Germline CDR1 and CDR2: MDHEN and SYDVKM. This CDR3 comprises 13 residues. The CDR3 DNA is TGTGCCAGCAGTTTATGGGCCCGGGACAGGGCCTTCTTC. This gives the protein CASSLWARDRAFF.

This clonotype was recorded once. The V call is TRBV20-1, the J call TRBJ2-7; D is undetermined. V shed 0 bases and J shed 5 bases, with 11 bases lying between them. Per the germline V gene, CDR1 is DFQATT and CDR2 is SNEGSKA (reference sequence). This CDR3 is built from 13 residues. CDR3 amino acids: CSARESPSNEQYF. In DNA form, the CDR3 reads TGCAGTGCTAGAGAGAGTCCTTCCAACGAGCAGTACTTC.

This clonotype is a singleton in its sample. The gene calls are TRBV5-6 and TRBJ2-5; the D gene is possibly TRBD1 (6 bases). The CDR3 loop spans 14 amino acids. Germline V gene sequence: CDR1 SGHDT, CDR2 YYEEEE. The V end was cut by 3 bases, the J end by 1 base, with 10 bases between. DNA for the CDR3: TGTGCCAGCAGCTACCGGGACACCCAAGAGACCCAGTACTTC. Its translation: CASSYRDTQETQYF.

The V and J genes are TRBV5-1 and TRBJ1-2, with D perhaps TRBD1 (6 bases). CDR3 length: 13 residues. Trimming stripped 6 bases from V and 2 bases from J, with 11 bases between. Germline values: CDR1 SGHRS, CDR2 YFSETQ. The CDR3 nucleotides are TGCGCCAGCACCGAGACAGGAAACTATGGCTACACCTTC. Translating gives CASTETGNYGYTF.

This chain links TRBV2 with TRBJ2-5; TRBD2 matches at 12 bases. CDR3 length: 18 amino acids. The trim removed 2 bases at V and 5 bases at J, leaving 12 bases unmatched. The germline CDR1 and CDR2 sequences are SNHLY and FYNNEI. CDR3 region: CASSEWGRLAGVGETQYF. CDR3 DNA sequence: TGTGCCAGCAGTGAATGGGGTCGACTAGCGGGAGTCGGCGAGACCCAGTACTTC.

This clonotype was observed a few times. The J gene is TRBJ2-1, the V gene TRBV20-1; TRBD1 is a possible D gene (5 bases). This CDR3 is 12 amino acids long. Per the germline V gene, CDR1 is DFQATT and CDR2 is SNEGSKA (reference sequence). V shed 5 bases and J shed 7 bases, with 12 bases lying between them. CDR3: CSALTVLNEQFF. CDR3 DNA sequence: TGCAGTGCTCTGACAGTTCTTAATGAGCAGTTCTTC.

The gene calls are TRBV5-1 and TRBJ2-2, with D tentatively TRBD1 (5 bases). CDR3 length equals 16 residues. V lost 1 base and J 2 bases, leaving 12 bases between the germline ends. Germline CDR1 and CDR2: SGHRS and YFSETQ. The CDR3 DNA follows: TGCGCCAGCAGCTTGTCAACAGGAAGTAACACCGGGGAGCTGTTTTTT. Its translation is CASSLSTGSNTGELFF. The full variable domain, with the rest looked up from reference TRBV5-1 and TRBJ2-2, is KAGVTQTPRYLIKTRGQQVTLSCSPISGHRSVSWYQQTPGQGLQFLFEYFSETQRNKGNFPGRFSGRQFSNSRSEMNVSTLELGDSALYLCASSLSTGSNTGELFFGEGSRLTVL.

V is TRBV5-1 and J is TRBJ2-7; possible D gene TRBD2, 6 bases. The V gene lost 3 bases and the J gene lost 4 bases, with 11 bases spanning the gap. The CDR3 loop spans 13 amino acids. Germline loops: CDR1 SGHRS, CDR2 YFSETQ. This chain's CDR3 is CASSSGRSYEQYF. The CDR3 coding sequence is TGCGCCAGCAGCTCCGGGAGAAGTTACGAGCAGTACTTC.

The chain joins TRBV2 to TRBJ2-7; TRBD2 agrees at 9 bases. V trimming: 9 bases; J trimming: 7 bases; junction bases outside the gene matches: 19. The CDR3 runs to 16 residues. Germline V gene lookup returns CDR1 SNHLY and CDR2 FYNNEI. The CDR3 reads CARGRQGTSFDGEQYF. CDR3 DNA sequence: TGTGCCAGGGGTCGCCAGGGGACTAGCTTCGATGGGGAGCAGTACTTC.

The V and J genes are TRBV20-1 and TRBJ2-7; D gene uncertain. This CDR3 spans 13 amino acids. V shed 0 bases and J shed 4 bases, with 10 bases lying between them. Per germline, CDR1 DFQATT and CDR2 SNEGSKA (reference sequence). CDR3 bases: TGCAGTGCTAGAGATGCCAGAATTTACGAGCAGTACTTC. This sequence encodes CSARDARIYEQYF.

This chain joins TRBV28 and TRBJ2-7; unclear D gene. This CDR3 spans 13 amino acids. CDR1 is MDHEN, CDR2 SYDVKM, per germline. Trimming removed 4 bases from V and 6 bases from J, with 13 bases in between. The CDR3: CASSSPSRVEQYF. CDR3 nucleotides: TGTGCCAGCAGTTCCCCCTCCCGGGTCGAGCAGTACTTC.

J is TRBJ1-4 and V is TRBV10-3; 10 bases are shared with TRBD1. Losses at the gene ends were 6 bases for V and 5 bases for J; bases not matched to a gene: 3. Germline assignment: CDR1 ENHRY and CDR2 SYGVKD. This CDR3 is 14 amino acids long. The CDR3 is CAIRGTGENEKLFF. In DNA, the CDR3 is TGTGCCATCAGGGGGACAGGGGAAAATGAAAAACTGTTTTTT.

The genes are TRBV12-3 or TRBV12-4 and TRBJ2-6; perhaps D is TRBD1 or TRBD2 (5 bases each). V was cut by 6 bases and J by 3 bases, with 9 bases left in between. The CDR3 sequence is 14 residues long. CDR3 bases: TGTGCCAGCAGCCGAGGGGTTGGGGCCAACGTCCTGACTTTC. Translated: CASSRGVGANVLTF.

The sample holds a few counts of this clonotype. The chain is built from TRBV7-2 and TRBJ2-4, with D perhaps TRBD2 (6 bases). Trimming shortened V by 3 bases and J by 6 bases, and 12 bases separated the two germline ends. The CDR3 loop spans 14 amino acids. Germline V gene lookup returns CDR1 SGHTA and CDR2 FQGNSA. The CDR3 DNA reads TGTGCCAGCAGCTTGGCGGGGCGCTTAAACATTCAGTACTTC. Amino acid sequence: CASSLAGRLNIQYF.

This rearrangement joins TRBV5-1 to TRBJ1-3; 9 bases fit TRBD1. The CDR3 has 15 residues. From germline, CDR1 is SGHRS and CDR2 YFSETQ. J lost 4 bases, V lost 4 bases, and 6 bases had no gene match. CDR3 in amino acids: CASSLRQGDGNTIYF. CDR3 DNA: TGCGCCAGCAGCCTGAGACAGGGGGACGGAAACACCATATATTTT.

CDR3 sequence: CAWNQQGARYEQYF. CDR3 DNA sequence: TGTGCCTGGAATCAACAGGGGGCTCGGTACGAGCAGTACTTC. The rearrangement uses TRBV30 and TRBJ2-7; 9 positions agree with TRBD1. Germline V gene sequence: CDR1 GTSNPN, CDR2 SVGIG (reference sequence). The CDR3 extends over 14 amino acids. Trimming removed 4 bases from V and 4 bases from J; junction bases left unmatched: 8.

The J gene is TRBJ2-3, the V gene TRBV6-1, with D perhaps TRBD2 (5 bases). The CDR3 totals 12 residues. CDR1 and CDR2 from the germline V gene are MNHNS and SASEGT. The V and J ends lost 6 bases and 5 bases respectively, with 9 bases between them. The CDR3 nucleotides read TGTGCCAGCAGCAAGGCGGGAGATACGCAGTATTTT. Encoded protein: CASSKAGDTQYF.

This clonotype was counted between two and nine times. This sequence joins TRBV5-1 and TRBJ2-5; 9 bases are a match to TRBD2. Trimming at V came to 4 bases and at J to 5 bases, leaving 6 bases not matched to a gene. The CDR3 length is 14 residues. CDR1 is SGHRS and CDR2 is YFSETQ in the germline V gene. The CDR3 protein is CASSLSGGEETQYF. The DNA for the CDR3 is TGCGCCAGCAGCCTTAGCGGGGGAGAGGAGACCCAGTACTTC.

CDR3 amino acids: CRGPERRSSYNEQFF. DNA for the CDR3: TGCAGGGGCCCCGAGCGGAGGAGCTCCTACAATGAGCAGTTCTTC. V usage is TRBV29-1 and J usage is TRBJ2-1; possible D gene TRBD2, 5 bases. Germline V CDR1 and CDR2: SQVTM, ANQGSEA. The CDR3 runs 15 residues.

This chain links TRBV20-1 with TRBJ2-7; 9 nucleotides align to TRBD1. The V and J ends lost 0 bases and 2 bases, in that order; junction bases with no gene match: 5. The germline V gene encodes CDR1 DFQATT and CDR2 SNEGSKA (reference sequence). The CDR3 length is 15 residues. DNA of the CDR3: TGCAGTGCTAGAGATCCGGGACAGGGAACCTACGAGCAGTACTTC. This encodes CSARDPGQGTYEQYF.

This sequence joins TRBV4-3 and TRBJ1-5; D possibly corresponds to TRBD1 (5 bases). The length of the CDR3 is 13 residues. Trimming pared 5 bases from V and 4 bases from J, leaving 9 bases between. The V gene's germline CDR1 is LGHNA and CDR2 YSLEER. CDR3 region: CASSEQVNQPQHF. The CDR3 DNA reads TGCGCCAGCAGCGAACAGGTTAATCAGCCCCAGCATTTT.

A few counts support this clonotype. The chain is built from TRBV18 and TRBJ2-1; TRBD1 matches 8 bases. The CDR3 sequence is 14 residues long. The V segment lost 5 bases and the J segment 8 bases; nucleotides outside the gene matches: 8. Germline V CDR1 and CDR2: KGHSH, LQKENI. CDR3 amino acids: CASSSQQGAHEQFF. The CDR3 DNA follows: TGTGCCAGCTCAAGCCAGCAGGGGGCGCATGAGCAGTTCTTC.

The CDR3 sequence: CASSSTSGTPLHF. In nucleotides, the CDR3 is TGTGCCAGCAGTTCGACCTCCGGGACACCCCTCCACTTT. This chain joins TRBV27 and TRBJ1-6; no firm D call. The V end lost 4 bases, the J end lost 11 bases, and 12 bases lay between the germline ends. Germline values: CDR1 MNHEY, CDR2 SMNVEV (reference sequence). The length of the CDR3 is 13 residues.

The sample holds a few counts of this clonotype. The J gene is TRBJ1-5, the V gene TRBV29-1; 8 bases align to TRBD1. CDR1 is SQVTM, CDR2 ANQGSEA, per germline. With V trimmed by 7 bases and J by 6 bases, 5 bases remained unmatched. There are 12 residues in the CDR3. The CDR3 sequence: CSDDRGRQPQHF. The DNA of the CDR3 is TGCAGCGACGACAGGGGTCGTCAGCCCCAGCATTTT.

The chain combines TRBV7-2 with TRBJ2-7; possibly TRBD1 for D (6 bases). V lost 5 bases to trimming and J lost 2 bases, with 16 bases between them. This CDR3 contains 15 residues. The V gene's germline CDR1 is SGHTA and CDR2 FQGNSA. In DNA form, the CDR3 reads TGTGCCAGCAGCATGGACAGCATCCCCCCCTACGAGCAGTACTTC. Amino acids: CASSMDSIPPYEQYF.

The table lists this clonotype with a few counts. The chain links TRBV4-3 to TRBJ2-7, with D tentatively TRBD2 (6 bases). Trimming left V 0 bases short and J 5 bases short, with 8 bases between. CDR3 length equals 13 residues. CDR1 is LGHNA and CDR2 is YSLEER in the germline V gene. The CDR3 region has the DNA TGCGCCAGCAGCCAAGACGGGAGCCACGAGCAGTACTTC. Its translation: CASSQDGSHEQYF.

The V and J genes are TRBV12-3 or TRBV12-4 and TRBJ2-5; D possibly corresponds to TRBD2 (6 bases). V lost 3 bases, J lost 5 bases, and 22 bases lay in between. The CDR3 has 17 residues. CDR3 sequence (DNA): TGTGCCAGCAGTTTTGGGCCTTGGGAGGCGCAAGGGGAGACCCAGTACTTC. Translating gives CASSFGPWEAQGETQYF.

The chain employs TRBV20-1 and TRBJ1-5; 8 bases fit TRBD1. The V gene's germline CDR1 is DFQATT and CDR2 SNEGSKA (reference sequence). Trimming at V came to 1 base and at J to 7 bases, leaving 3 bases not matched to a gene. The CDR3 length is 13 residues. CDR3 region: CSARVDRGQPQHF. The CDR3 coding sequence is TGCAGTGCTAGAGTTGACAGGGGACAGCCCCAGCATTTT.